This T cell receptor beta chain was captured by sequencing in a study of response to subunit inactivated influenza vaccine. The sample holds many counts of this clonotype. TCRdb reanalysed the RT-PCR reads using MiXCR and keeps one entry per CDR3 protein. This sample has 250,000 to 350,000 distinct CDR3 sequences, with approximately 20% found just once. This CDR3 is built from 13 residues. With 5 bases clipped from V and 4 bases from J, the junction kept 4 bases outside the gene matches. Germline CDR1 reads MDHEN; CDR2 reads SYDVKM. This TCR was recovered from a man aged 50 to 69 who received an inactivated influenza vaccine. This chain uses TRBV28 with TRBJ1-2, with 7 positions matching TRBD1. The input for sequencing was PBMCs from blood, taken approximately 20 months after vaccination. CDR3 coding DNA: TGTGCCAGCAGTACGGACAGGATCTATGGCTACACCTTC. Its protein product is CASSTDRIYGYTF.